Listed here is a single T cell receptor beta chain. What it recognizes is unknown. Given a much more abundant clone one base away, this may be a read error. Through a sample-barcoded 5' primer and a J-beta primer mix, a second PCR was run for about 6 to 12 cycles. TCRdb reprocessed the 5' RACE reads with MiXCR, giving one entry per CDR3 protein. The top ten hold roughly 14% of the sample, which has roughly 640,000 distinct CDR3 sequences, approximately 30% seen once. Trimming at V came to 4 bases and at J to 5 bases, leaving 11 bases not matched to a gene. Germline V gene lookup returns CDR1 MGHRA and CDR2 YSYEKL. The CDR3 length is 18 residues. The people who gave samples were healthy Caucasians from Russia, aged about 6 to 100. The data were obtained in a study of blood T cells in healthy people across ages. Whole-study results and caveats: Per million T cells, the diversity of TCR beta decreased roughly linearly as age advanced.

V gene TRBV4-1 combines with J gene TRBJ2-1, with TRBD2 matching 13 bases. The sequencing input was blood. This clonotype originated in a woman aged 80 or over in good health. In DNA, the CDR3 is TGCGCCAGCAGCCGAGGTTTAGGACTAGCGGGGGAAGACAATGAGCAGTTCTTC. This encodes CASSRGLGLAGEDNEQFF.